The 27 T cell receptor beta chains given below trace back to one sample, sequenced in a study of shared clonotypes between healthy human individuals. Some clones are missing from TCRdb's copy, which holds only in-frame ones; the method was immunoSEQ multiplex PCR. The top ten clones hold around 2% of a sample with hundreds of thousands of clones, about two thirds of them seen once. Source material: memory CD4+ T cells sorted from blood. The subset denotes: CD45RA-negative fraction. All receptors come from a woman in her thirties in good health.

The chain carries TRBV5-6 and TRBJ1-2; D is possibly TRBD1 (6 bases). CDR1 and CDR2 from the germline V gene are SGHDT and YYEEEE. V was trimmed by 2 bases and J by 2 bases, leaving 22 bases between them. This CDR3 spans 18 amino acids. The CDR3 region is CASSFWGAQALRNYGYTF. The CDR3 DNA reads TGTGCCAGCAGCTTTTGGGGGGCCCAGGCCCTAAGAAACTATGGCTACACCTTC.

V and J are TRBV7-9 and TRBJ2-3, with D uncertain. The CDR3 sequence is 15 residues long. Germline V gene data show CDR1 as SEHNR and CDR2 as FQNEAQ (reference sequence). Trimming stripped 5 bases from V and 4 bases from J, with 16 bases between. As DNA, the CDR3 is TGTGCCAGCAGCCGAGAGCCGTTCGGGCCAGATACGCAGTATTTT. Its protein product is CASSREPFGPDTQYF.

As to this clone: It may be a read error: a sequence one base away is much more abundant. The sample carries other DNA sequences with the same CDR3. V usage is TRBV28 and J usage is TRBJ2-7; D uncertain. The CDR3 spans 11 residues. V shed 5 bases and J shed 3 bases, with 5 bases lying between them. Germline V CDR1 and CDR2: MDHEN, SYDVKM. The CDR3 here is CASSLNYEQYF. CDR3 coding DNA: TGTGCCAGCAGTCTCAACTACGAGCAGTACTTC.

The CDR3 nucleotides read TGTGCCAGCATTCCGGCGGGGACTAGCCATGAGCAGTTCTTC. Protein sequence: CASIPAGTSHEQFF. The J gene is TRBJ2-1, the V gene TRBV6-6; 9 bases agree with TRBD2. This CDR3 contains 14 residues. Germline trimming cut 7 bases from V and 8 bases from J; bases unmatched to any gene: 9. CDR1 MNHNY and CDR2 SVGAGI come from the germline V gene (reference sequence).

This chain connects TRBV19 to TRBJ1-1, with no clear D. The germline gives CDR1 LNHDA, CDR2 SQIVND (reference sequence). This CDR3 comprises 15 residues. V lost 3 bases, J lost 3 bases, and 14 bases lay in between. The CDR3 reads CASSILAIGDTEAFF. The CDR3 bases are TGTGCCAGTAGTATCCTTGCGATTGGGGACACTGAAGCTTTCTTT.

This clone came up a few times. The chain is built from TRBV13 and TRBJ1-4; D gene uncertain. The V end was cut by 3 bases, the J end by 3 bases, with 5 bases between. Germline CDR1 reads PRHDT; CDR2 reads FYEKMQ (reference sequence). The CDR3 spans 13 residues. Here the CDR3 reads CASSLSPNEKLFF. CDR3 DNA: TGTGCCAGCAGCTTGTCGCCTAATGAAAAACTGTTTTTT.

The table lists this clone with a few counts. The CDR3 DNA follows: TGCGCCAGCAGCAGTATCGGGGAGAGCACGGAGACCCAGTACTTC. It is translated as CASSSIGESTETQYF. J is TRBJ2-5 and V is TRBV5-1; possible D gene TRBD2, 5 bases. CDR3 length equals 15 residues. The germline CDR1 and CDR2 sequences are SGHRS and YFSETQ. Between the trimmed V and J ends, which lost 4 bases and 5 bases, there was a span of 18 bases.

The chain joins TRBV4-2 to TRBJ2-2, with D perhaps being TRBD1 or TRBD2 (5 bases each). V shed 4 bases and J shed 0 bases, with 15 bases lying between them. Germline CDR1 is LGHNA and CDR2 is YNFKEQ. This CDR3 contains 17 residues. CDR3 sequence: CASSPTLGASNTGELFF. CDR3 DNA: TGTGCCAGCAGCCCGACTCTCGGGGCATCGAACACCGGGGAGCTGTTTTTT.

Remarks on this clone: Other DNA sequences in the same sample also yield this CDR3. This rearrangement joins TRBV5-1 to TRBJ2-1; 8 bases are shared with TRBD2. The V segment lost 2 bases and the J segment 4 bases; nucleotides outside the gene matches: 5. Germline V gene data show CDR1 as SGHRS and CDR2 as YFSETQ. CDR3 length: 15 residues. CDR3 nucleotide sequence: TGCGCCAGCAGCTTCTCGTCTAGCGGGTACAATGAGCAGTTCTTC. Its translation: CASSFSSSGYNEQFF.

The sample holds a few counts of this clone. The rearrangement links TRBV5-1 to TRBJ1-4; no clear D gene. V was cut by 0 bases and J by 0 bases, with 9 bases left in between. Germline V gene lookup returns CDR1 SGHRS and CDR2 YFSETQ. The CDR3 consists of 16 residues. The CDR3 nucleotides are TGCGCCAGCAGCTTGGGCGGGAGTGCAACTAATGAAAAACTGTTTTTT. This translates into CASSLGGSATNEKLFF.

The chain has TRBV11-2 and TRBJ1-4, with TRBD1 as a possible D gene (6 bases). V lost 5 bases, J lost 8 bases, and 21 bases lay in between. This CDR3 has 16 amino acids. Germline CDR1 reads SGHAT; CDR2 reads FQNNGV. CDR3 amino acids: CASSAGGGLPGEKLFF. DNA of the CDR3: TGTGCCAGCAGCGCCGGTGGGGGGCTGCCAGGCGAAAAACTGTTTTTT.

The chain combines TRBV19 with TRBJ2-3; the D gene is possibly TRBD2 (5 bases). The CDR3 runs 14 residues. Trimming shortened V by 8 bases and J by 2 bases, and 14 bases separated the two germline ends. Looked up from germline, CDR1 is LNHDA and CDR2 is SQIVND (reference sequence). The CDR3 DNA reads TGTGCCAGTTCGACCAGCGGAAACACAGATACGCAGTATTTT. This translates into CASSTSGNTDTQYF.

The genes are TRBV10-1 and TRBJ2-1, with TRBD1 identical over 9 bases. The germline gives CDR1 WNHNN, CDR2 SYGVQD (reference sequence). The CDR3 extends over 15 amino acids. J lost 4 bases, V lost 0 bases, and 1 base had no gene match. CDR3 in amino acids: CASSESGTGYNEQFF. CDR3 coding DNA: TGCGCCAGCAGTGAGTCGGGGACAGGGTACAATGAGCAGTTCTTC.

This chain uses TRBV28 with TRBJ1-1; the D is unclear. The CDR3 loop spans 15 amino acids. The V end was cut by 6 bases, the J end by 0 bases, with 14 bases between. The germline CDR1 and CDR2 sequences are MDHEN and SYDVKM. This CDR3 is CASSNLGPLNTEAFF. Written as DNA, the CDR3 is TGTGCCAGCAGCAACTTAGGGCCCTTGAACACTGAAGCTTTCTTT. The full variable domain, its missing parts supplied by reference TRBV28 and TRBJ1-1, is DVKVTQSSRYLVKRTGEKVFLECVQDMDHENMFWYRQDPGLGLRLIYFSYDVKMKEKGDIPEGYSVSREKKERFSLILESASTNQTSMYLCASSNLGPLNTEAFFGQGTRLTVV.

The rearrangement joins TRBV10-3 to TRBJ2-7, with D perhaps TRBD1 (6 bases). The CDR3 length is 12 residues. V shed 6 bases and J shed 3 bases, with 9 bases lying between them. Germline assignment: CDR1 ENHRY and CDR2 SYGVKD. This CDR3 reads CAISQGNYEQYF. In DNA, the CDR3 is TGTGCCATCAGCCAGGGGAACTACGAGCAGTACTTC.

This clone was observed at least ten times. The CDR3 reads CASSQDIVRRLNFYGYTF. The CDR3 DNA sequence: TGTGCCAGCAGCCAAGATATAGTGAGGAGACTTAATTTCTATGGCTACACCTTC. The V call is TRBV4-2, the J call TRBJ1-2; unclear D gene. Germline V gives CDR1 LGHNA, CDR2 YNFKEQ. The CDR3 runs 18 residues. V lost 0 bases to trimming and J lost 4 bases, with 21 bases between them.

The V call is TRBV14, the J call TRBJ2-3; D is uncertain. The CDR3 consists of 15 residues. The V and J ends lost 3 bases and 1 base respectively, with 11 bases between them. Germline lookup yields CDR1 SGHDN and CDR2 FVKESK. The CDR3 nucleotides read TGTGCCAGCAGCCAGCGGAGAGCCGGCACAGATACGCAGTATTTT. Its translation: CASSQRRAGTDTQYF. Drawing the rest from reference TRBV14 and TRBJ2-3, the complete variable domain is EAGVTQFPSHSVIEKGQTVTLRCDPISGHDNLYWYRRVMGKEIKFLLHFVKESKQDESGMPNNRFLAERTGGTYSTLKVQPAELEDSGVYFCASSQRRAGTDTQYFGPGTRLTVL.

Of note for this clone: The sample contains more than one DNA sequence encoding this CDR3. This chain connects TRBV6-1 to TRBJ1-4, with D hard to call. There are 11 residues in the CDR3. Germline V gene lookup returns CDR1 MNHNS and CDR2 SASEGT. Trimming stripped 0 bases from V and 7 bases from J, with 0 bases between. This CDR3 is CASSEAEKLFF. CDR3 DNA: TGTGCCAGCAGTGAAGCTGAAAAACTGTTTTTT.

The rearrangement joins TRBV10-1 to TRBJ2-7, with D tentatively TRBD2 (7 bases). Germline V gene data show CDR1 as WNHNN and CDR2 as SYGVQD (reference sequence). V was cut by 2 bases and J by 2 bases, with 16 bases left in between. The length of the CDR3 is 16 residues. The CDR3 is CASSETRGARTYEQYF. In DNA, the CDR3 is TGCGCCAGCAGTGAGACCCGGGGGGCCAGAACCTACGAGCAGTACTTC.

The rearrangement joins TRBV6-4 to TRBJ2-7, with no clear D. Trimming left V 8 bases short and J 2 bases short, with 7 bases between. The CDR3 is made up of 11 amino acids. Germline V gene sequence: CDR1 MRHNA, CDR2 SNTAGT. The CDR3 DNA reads TGTGCCAGCCAGGCGACCTACGAGCAGTACTTC. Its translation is CASQATYEQYF.

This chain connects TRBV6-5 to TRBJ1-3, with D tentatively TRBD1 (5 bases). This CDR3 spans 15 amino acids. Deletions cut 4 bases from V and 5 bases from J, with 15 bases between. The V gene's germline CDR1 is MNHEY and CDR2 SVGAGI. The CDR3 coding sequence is TGTGCCAGCAGTTCCCTGGGGGGGGTCAGAAACACCATATATTTT. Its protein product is CASSSLGGVRNTIYF.

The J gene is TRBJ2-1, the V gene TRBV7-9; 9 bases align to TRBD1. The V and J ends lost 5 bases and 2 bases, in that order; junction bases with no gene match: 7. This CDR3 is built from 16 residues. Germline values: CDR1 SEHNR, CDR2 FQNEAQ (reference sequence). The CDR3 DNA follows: TGTGCCAGCAGCCCTACACAGGGGGCAACCTACAATGAGCAGTTCTTC. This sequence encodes CASSPTQGATYNEQFF.

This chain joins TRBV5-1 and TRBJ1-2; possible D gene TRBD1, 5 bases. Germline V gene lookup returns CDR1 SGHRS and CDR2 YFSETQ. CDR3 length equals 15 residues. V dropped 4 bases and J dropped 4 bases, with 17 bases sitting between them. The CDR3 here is CASSPGLARGYGYTF. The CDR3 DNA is TGCGCCAGCAGCCCGGGACTCGCAAGGGGCTATGGCTACACCTTC.

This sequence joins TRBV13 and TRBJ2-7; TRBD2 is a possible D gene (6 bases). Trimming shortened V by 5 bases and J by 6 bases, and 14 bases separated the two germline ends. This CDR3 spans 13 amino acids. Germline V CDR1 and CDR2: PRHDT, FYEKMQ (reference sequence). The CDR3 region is CASSPGTPSEQYF. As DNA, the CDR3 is TGTGCCAGCAGCCCCGGGACTCCTTCCGAGCAGTACTTC.

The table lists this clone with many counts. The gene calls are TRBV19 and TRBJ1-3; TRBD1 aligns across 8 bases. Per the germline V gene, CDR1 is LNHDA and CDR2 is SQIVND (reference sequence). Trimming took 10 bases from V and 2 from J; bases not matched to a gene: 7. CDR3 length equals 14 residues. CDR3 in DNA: TGTGCCACCGGGACAGGAACTACTGGAAACACCATATATTTT. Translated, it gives CATGTGTTGNTIYF.

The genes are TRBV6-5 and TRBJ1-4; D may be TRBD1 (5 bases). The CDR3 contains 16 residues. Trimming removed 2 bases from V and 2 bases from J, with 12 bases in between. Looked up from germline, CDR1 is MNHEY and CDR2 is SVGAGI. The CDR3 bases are TGTGCCAGCAGTTACGCGGAGGGGTCGACTAATGAAAAACTGTTTTTT. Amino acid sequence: CASSYAEGSTNEKLFF.

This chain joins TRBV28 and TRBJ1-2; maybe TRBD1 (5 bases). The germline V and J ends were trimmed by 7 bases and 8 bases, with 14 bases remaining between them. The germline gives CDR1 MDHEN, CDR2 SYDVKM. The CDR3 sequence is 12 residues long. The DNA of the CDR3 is TGTGCCAGCATGACAGTGGGATTCGGCTACACCTTC. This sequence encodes CASMTVGFGYTF.